This T cell receptor beta chain was found in a study of a mutant IDH1 vaccine in newly diagnosed glioma. Produced via immunoSEQ multiplex PCR; TCRdb's table is partial and in-frame only. The sample has some 57,000 clones, 84% seen once. Turning to this clone: Its antigen is not identified.

Per the germline V gene, CDR1 is SGHDT and CDR2 is YYEEEE. The ends were cut back, 6 bases at V and 1 base at J, with 13 bases in the middle. CDR3 length: 14 residues. Noted time point: week 35, safety follow-up. Every vaccine dose comprised 300 ug of mutant IDH1 20-mer peptide plus topical imiquimod. Administration of eight vaccinations to patients took place in weeks 1, 3, 5, 7, 11, 15, 19, 23. Sequenced material: PBMCs, taken from a glioma patient whose treatment included an IDH1 peptide vaccine. This chain connects TRBV5-6 to TRBJ1-1; D unresolved. This clonotype was obtained from a woman in her late teens or twenties with glioma. CDR3: CASNPGRPNTEAFF. The CDR3 bases are TGTGCCAGCAACCCGGGCAGGCCGAACACTGAAGCTTTCTTT.